A selection of T cell receptor beta chains follows, all from one sample in a study of post-analysis software for immune sequencing data. MiXCR, applied by TCRdb to the PCR reads, yields one record per CDR3 protein. The table lists about 460,000 distinct CDR3 sequences, approximately 46% of them singletons. What was sequenced was blood. All receptors derive from a girl between 5 and 17 years old with multiple sclerosis. CDR3s include the opening cysteine and the closing phenylalanine or tryptophan. D genes are given only for firm matches. Size values are once, few and many counts, or a class for expanded clones, and some rows have none.

clone_size	v_call	d_call	j_call	cdr3_nt	cdr3_aa
NA	TRBV4-1	NA	TRBJ2-6	TGCGCCAGCACCCCGGGACTCCTAAGGGCTGGGGCCAACGTCCTGACTTTC	CASTPGLLRAGANVLTF
few	TRBV12-3/TRBV12-4	NA	TRBJ2-1	TGTGCCAGCAGTTTCCCCGGCGGCAATGAGCAGTTCTTC	CASSFPGGNEQFF
NA	TRBV20-1	NA	TRBJ2-5	TGCAGTGCTAGAGATCCCACCCGGGACTCGTGGAGGGGGACCCAGTACTTC	CSARDPTRDSWRGTQYF
many	TRBV27	NA	TRBJ2-1	TGTGCCAGCAGCTACTACTACGGGGAGACGAATGAGCAGTTCTTC	CASSYYYGETNEQFF
NA	TRBV28	TRBD2	TRBJ2-1	TGTGCCAGCAGTCACGGGACTAGCAATGAGCAGTTCTTC	CASSHGTSNEQFF
NA	TRBV4-3	TRBD2	TRBJ2-1	TGCGCCAGCAGCCAATTTGAGACTAGCGGGAGAGGTAATGAGCAGTTCTTC	CASSQFETSGRGNEQFF
few	TRBV9	NA	TRBJ1-2	TGTGCCAGCAGCGGAACTGTGGAGGGCTACACCTTC	CASSGTVEGYTF
NA	TRBV12-3/TRBV12-4	NA	TRBJ1-1	TGTGCCAGCAGTTTCGGGGGGGCCACTGAAGCTTTCTTT	CASSFGGATEAFF
NA	TRBV15	NA	TRBJ1-4	TGTGCCACCAGCCCGGTCCAGGGTAATGAAAAACTGTTTTTT	CATSPVQGNEKLFF
few	TRBV15	NA	TRBJ2-5	TGTGCCACCAGCAGAGTCGGCAGTTCCAATGAGCAGTACTTC	CATSRVGSSNEQYF
few	TRBV7-9	TRBD2	TRBJ2-7	TGTGCCAGTTCGACTAGCGCGCAACTTTACGAGCAGTACTTC	CASSTSAQLYEQYF
few	TRBV19	TRBD2	TRBJ2-3	TGTGCCAGTAGTATGACTAGCGGGAGAACGAACGGTAATACGCAGTATTTT	CASSMTSGRTNGNTQYF
NA	TRBV20-1	NA	TRBJ1-2	TGCAGTGCTAGGCCCGGTTATTTCGGCTACACCTTC	CSARPGYFGYTF
NA	TRBV28	TRBD2	TRBJ2-1	TGTGCCAGCAGTAGGACTAGCGACCACTACAATGAGCAGTTCTTC	CASSRTSDHYNEQFF
few	TRBV3-1	NA	TRBJ2-7	TGTGCCAGCAGCCACACAGCGGGCGAGCAGTACTTC	CASSHTAGEQYF
few	TRBV20-1	NA	TRBJ2-7	TGCAGTGGGGTTCCCCGGGACAATCGGTACGAGCAGTACTTC	CSGVPRDNRYEQYF
NA	TRBV9	NA	TRBJ2-1	TGTGCCAGCAGCTATCTAGGGGGCAATGAGCAGTTCTTC	CASSYLGGNEQFF